The rows below give T cell receptor beta chains drawn from one sample of a study of Ad26.COV2.S vaccination and SARS-CoV-2 variants. Sequenced by immunoSEQ multiplex PCR; TCRdb stores in-frame clones only, minus some. The repertoire holds a few hundred thousand clones, with approximately 90% as singletons. Sequencing used peripheral blood, obtained in a trial of Ad26.COV2.S vaccine versus placebo. All receptors derive from a person aged 18 to 65 who received the Ad26.COV2.S COVID-19 vaccine or a placebo. CDR3s include the opening cysteine and the closing phenylalanine or tryptophan. Fields, in order: clone size, J gene, V gene, D gene, CDR3 length, CDR3 DNA, CDR3 protein. The D gene is left open where the match is weak. Some rows mark clone size as missing; the rest say once, few, many or name a class of expanded clone.

. TRBJ1-2 TRBV19 . 16 TGTGCCAGTAGACCGTTGGACGGCTCCCCACTCTATGGCTACACCTTC CASRPLDGSPLYGYTF
. TRBJ2-3 TRBV19 TRBD2 17 TGTGCCAGTAGTACTAGCGGGGGGTATTTCGGGACAGATACGCAGTATTTT CASSTSGGYFGTDTQYF
. TRBJ2-7 TRBV7-2 TRBD1 16 TGTGCCAGCAGCTTATTTGGGGGACAGGACCGGGACGAGCAGTACTTC CASSLFGGQDRDEQYF
. TRBJ2-1 TRBV7-9 . 15 TGTGCCAGCAGCTTGTATGGGGGGGCCGACAATGAGCAGTTCTTC CASSLYGGADNEQFF
. TRBJ2-5 TRBV21-1 . 13 TGTGCCAGCATCCAAGACAGGGGGAAGACCCAGTACTTC CASIQDRGKTQYF
. TRBJ2-7 TRBV6-6 . 16 TGTGCCAGCAGTTACTCGAAAGGCGGGGACCGGGGAGAGCAGTACTTC CASSYSKGGDRGEQYF
. TRBJ2-1 TRBV19 TRBD1 18 TGTGCCAGTAGTGGAACCTTAGGCTCCGGGACAGCCCTAAAGGGGCAGTTCTTC CASSGTLGSGTALKGQFF
. TRBJ2-3 TRBV6-4 TRBD2 14 TGTGCCAGCAGTGCTAGCGGGGGGGCAGATACGCAGTATTTT CASSASGGADTQYF
. TRBJ1-3 TRBV20-1 . 13 TGCAGTGCTAGTAGGGAAGTGGGAGACACCATATATTTT CSASREVGDTIYF
. TRBJ1-5 TRBV28 . 15 TGTGCCAGCACCCACCCCTATGAGGACAATCAGCCCCAGCATTTT CASTHPYEDNQPQHF
. TRBJ2-1 TRBV5-4 . 15 TGTGCCAGCAGCTTGGCCTTTACAGGGAACAATGAGCAGTTCTTC CASSLAFTGNNEQFF
. TRBJ1-2 TRBV28 TRBD1 14 TGTGCCAGCAGCCCATCGACAGGGGTCTATGGCTACACCTTC CASSPSTGVYGYTF
. TRBJ1-1 TRBV10-3 TRBD1 13 TGTGCCACCGGGACAGGGGGGGGCACTGAAGCTTTCTTT CATGTGGGTEAFF
. TRBJ1-1 TRBV7-9 . 17 TGTGCCAGCAGCTTAGGTTCAGGGCGCACAATGAACACTGAAGCTTTCTTT CASSLGSGRTMNTEAFF
. TRBJ1-1 TRBV7-9 . 14 TGTGCCAGCAGCCCGAGGTCAGGGTGGACTGAAGCTTTCTTT CASSPRSGWTEAFF
few TRBJ2-7 TRBV20-1 . 11 TGCAGTGCGGGCAGGGCCCACGAGCAGTACTTC CSAGRAHEQYF
. TRBJ2-7 TRBV4-1 TRBD1 14 TGCGCCAGCAGCCACGGACAGGGATCCTACGAGCAGTACTTC CASSHGQGSYEQYF
few TRBJ2-3 TRBV29-1 . 14 TGCAGCGTTGAATGGGGCCACCAGGAGGATACGCAGTATTTT CSVEWGHQEDTQYF
. TRBJ2-5 TRBV4-3 TRBD1 16 TGCGCCAGCAGCCAAGATTACAGGGGGTTAGAAGAGACCCAGTACTTC CASSQDYRGLEETQYF
once TRBJ2-2 TRBV6-2/TRBV6-3 . 12 TGTGCCAGCGGTTTAACCACCGGGGAGCTGTTTTTT CASGLTTGELFF
once TRBJ2-1 TRBV21-1 . 16 TGTGCCAGCAGCAAAGAGGAGACTCTCCCCGGGCATGAGCAGTTCTTC CASSKEETLPGHEQFF
. TRBJ1-1 TRBV18 . 14 TGTGCCAGCTCACAACAGCGCTTTGAAGCTGAAGCTTTCTTT CASSQQRFEAEAFF
. TRBJ2-7 TRBV19 . 15 TGTGCCAGTAGTATCGGTCAGGGGTCCGTCTACGAGCAGTACTTC CASSIGQGSVYEQYF
. TRBJ1-1 TRBV5-1 . 15 TGCGCCAGCAGCTTAAACGGGGGACAGAACACTGAAGCTTTCTTT CASSLNGGQNTEAFF
. TRBJ2-2 TRBV5-4 TRBD2 15 TGTGCCAGCAGCTTCGCCGGGGGGGCCCCCGGGGAGCTGTTTTTT CASSFAGGAPGELFF
. TRBJ1-5 TRBV28 . 16 TGTGCCAGCAGTCCATTCGACAGGAATAGCAATCAGCCCCAGCATTTT CASSPFDRNSNQPQHF
. TRBJ1-1 TRBV7-8 . 14 TGTGCCAGCAGCTTAGATGGGGGGAGGACTGAAGCTTTCTTT CASSLDGGRTEAFF
. TRBJ1-5 TRBV18 . 14 TGTGCCAGCTCACTGACAGACAACTTGCAGCCCCAGCATTTT CASSLTDNLQPQHF
few TRBJ1-6 TRBV19 . 13 TGTGCCAGTAGTGGGGACACCAATTCACCCCTCCACTTT CASSGDTNSPLHF
. TRBJ1-2 TRBV30 TRBD1 16 TGTGCCTGGAGTGTACCGGGACAGGGGGCAAACTATGGCTACACCTTC CAWSVPGQGANYGYTF
. TRBJ2-3 TRBV7-2 . 15 TGTGCCAGCAGCTTAGTCGCGGGCCCGGTTGATACGCAGTATTTT CASSLVAGPVDTQYF
. TRBJ2-2 TRBV19 TRBD1 16 TGTGCCAGTAACCCGGACAGGAGCTTGAACACCGGGGAGCTGTTTTTT CASNPDRSLNTGELFF
. TRBJ1-1 TRBV7-3 TRBD1 15 TGTGCCAGCAGCCCAGAGACAGGGTACAACACTGAAGCTTTCTTT CASSPETGYNTEAFF
. TRBJ2-7 TRBV4-1 TRBD1 19 TGCGCCAGCAGCCAAGAAGGTTCAGGTGGCAGGGGGATCTCCTACGAGCAGTACTTC CASSQEGSGGRGISYEQYF
. TRBJ1-4 TRBV5-1 . 16 TGCGCCAGCAGCTTGGTACCAGGTACAACTAATGAAAAACTGTTTTTT CASSLVPGTTNEKLFF
. TRBJ2-5 TRBV12-5 . 14 TGTGCTAGTGGTCCGAGGACGGGGGAAGAGACCCAGTACTTC CASGPRTGEETQYF